This T cell receptor beta chain was sequenced during a study of T cell changes during pregnancy in multiple sclerosis. The length of the CDR3 is 15 residues. V dropped 7 bases and J dropped 6; count of bases not matched to a gene: 12. The V gene's germline CDR1 is MNHEY and CDR2 SVGAGI. Produced via immunoSEQ multiplex PCR; TCRdb's table is partial and in-frame only. The sample has around 50,000 clones; around 90% are singletons. The rearrangement links TRBV6-5 to TRBJ2-7; 10 bases map to TRBD1. This receptor was obtained from a female donor in good health, enrolled as a control in a pregnancy study. This sample comprised CD4+ T cells from peripheral blood mononuclear cells, obtained after pregnancy. The CDR3 here is CASKAPGTGVSEQYF. CDR3 DNA: TGTGCCAGCAAAGCACCTGGGACAGGGGTTAGCGAGCAGTACTTC.